Below are 15 T cell receptor beta chains sequenced from a single sample in a study of control samples from healthy donors and cancer patients (dated by TCRdb to about 2020). Library creation used the immunoSEQ multiplex PCR assay. TCRdb stores this immuneACCESS table with in-frame sequences only. Part of the clones is absent; in the studies checked, under half of the shortfall reflects unresolved V genes, and no reason is known for the rest. The table for this sample lists about 140,000 clones; less than 90% of them were counted only once. The top ten clonotypes cover just over 8.5% of the sample. The specimen was blood. Receptors were obtained from a woman aged 30 to 39 in good health.

The CDR3 region is CAWSVETGVYEQYF. The DNA for the CDR3 is TGTGCCTGGAGTGTAGAGACAGGGGTATACGAGCAGTACTTC. The gene calls are TRBV30 and TRBJ2-7, with 8 bases identical to TRBD1. V lost 0 bases to trimming and J lost 4 bases; unmatched junction nucleotides: 5. The CDR3 is 14 residues long. Germline V gene lookup returns CDR1 GTSNPN and CDR2 SVGIG (reference sequence). Supplemented by reference TRBV30 and TRBJ2-7, the full variable domain reads SQTIHQWPATLVQPVGSPLSLECTVEGTSNPNLYWYRQAAGRGLQLLFYSVGIGQISSEVPQNLSASRPQDRQFILSSKKLLLSDSGFYLCAWSVETGVYEQYFGPGTRLTVT.

The chain joins TRBV3-1 (or the pseudogene TRBV3-2) to TRBJ1-1; D ambiguous. The V gene's germline CDR1 is LGHDT and CDR2 YNNKEL (reference sequence). The ends were cut back, 0 bases at V and 8 bases at J, with 10 bases in the middle. The CDR3 length is 13 residues. In DNA form, the CDR3 reads TGTGCCAGCAGCCAAGAAACCGTCAGGGAAGCTTTCTTT. This encodes CASSQETVREAFF.

The rearrangement links TRBV19 to TRBJ1-5; TRBD1 aligns across 8 bases. The junction had 8 bases not matched to a gene; V was cut back by 5 bases and J by 5 bases. The germline V gene encodes CDR1 LNHDA and CDR2 SQIVND (reference sequence). This CDR3 spans 15 amino acids. For the CDR3, the DNA is TGTGCCAGTAGTGAAGACAGGGGTACGGATCAGCCCCAGCATTTT. It yields the protein CASSEDRGTDQPQHF.

The chain couples TRBV7-2 to TRBJ2-3; 9 bases map to TRBD2. The V gene's germline CDR1 is SGHTA and CDR2 FQGNSA. CDR3 length equals 16 residues. V shed 1 base, J shed 4 bases, and the junction held 6 bases outside the gene matches. The CDR3, as DNA: TGTGCCAGCAGCTTAGTAGCGGGAGTCGGGTCAGATACGCAGTATTTT. Translation: CASSLVAGVGSDTQYF. The whole variable domain, filled in from reference TRBV7-2 and TRBJ2-3, reads GAGVSQSPSNKVTEKGKDVELRCDPISGHTALYWYRQSLGQGLEFLIYFQGNSAPDKSGLPSDRFSAERTGGSVSTLTIQRTQQEDSAVYLCASSLVAGVGSDTQYFGPGTRLTVL.

Only a few counts were recorded for this clone. The chain carries TRBV11-3 and TRBJ2-7; no reliable D call. This CDR3 contains 12 residues. V was trimmed by 2 bases and J by 4 bases, leaving 6 bases between them. Per germline, CDR1 SGHNT and CDR2 YENEEA. CDR3 sequence: CASSLFQYEQYF. The DNA for the CDR3 is TGTGCCAGCAGCTTATTCCAATACGAGCAGTACTTC. Using reference TRBV11-3 and TRBJ2-7 for the parts outside the CDR3, the full variable domain is EAGVVQSPRYKIIEKKQPVAFWCNPISGHNTLYWYLQNLGQGPELLIRYENEEAVDDSQLPKDRFSAERLKGVDSTLKIQPAELGDSAVYLCASSLFQYEQYFGPGTRLTVT.

This rearrangement joins TRBV6-2 or TRBV6-3 to TRBJ1-5, with D unclear. V lost 0 bases and J lost 1, with 7 bases in between. The CDR3 runs 15 residues. Germline lookup yields CDR1 MNHEY and CDR2 SVGEGT. CDR3 loop: CASSYSARSNQPQHF. CDR3 DNA sequence: TGTGCCAGCAGTTACTCCGCCAGGAGCAATCAGCCCCAGCATTTT.

V usage is TRBV19 and J usage is TRBJ2-1; TRBD2 matches 9 bases. V shed 2 bases, J shed 8 bases, and the junction held 7 bases outside the gene matches. The CDR3 has 15 residues. Germline V gene sequence: CDR1 LNHDA, CDR2 SQIVND (reference sequence). CDR3 nucleotide sequence: TGTGCCAGTAGTATATTGGCTAGCGGGATGGATGAGCAGTTCTTC. The encoded protein is CASSILASGMDEQFF. Full variable domain (outside the CDR3, taken from reference TRBV19 and TRBJ2-1): DGGITQSPKYLFRKEGQNVTLSCEQNLNHDAMYWYRQDPGQGLRLIYYSQIVNDFQKGDIAEGYSVSREKKESFPLTVTSAQKNPTAFYLCASSILASGMDEQFFGPGTRLTVL.

The V call is TRBV2, the J call TRBJ2-5; no reliable D call. Germline V gives CDR1 SNHLY, CDR2 FYNNEI. V gave up 3 bases and J gave up 4 bases, with 12 bases separating them. This CDR3 has 14 residues. The CDR3 loop is CASSEALAGETQYF. The CDR3 DNA reads as TGTGCCAGCAGTGAGGCCCTGGCCGGAGAGACCCAGTACTTC.

This clone was seen a single time. The chain links TRBV20-1 to TRBJ1-2, with D unclear. The germline V and J ends were trimmed by 3 bases and 2 bases, with 13 bases remaining between them. Germline CDR1 reads DFQATT; CDR2 reads SNEGSKA (reference sequence). This CDR3 region has 14 residues. The CDR3 protein is CSASQTGSNYGYTF. CDR3 nucleotide sequence: TGCAGTGCTAGTCAGACGGGATCCAACTATGGCTACACCTTC.

This clone was detected once. The chain couples TRBV7-3 to TRBJ2-1, with TRBD2 matching over 12 bases. The germline gives CDR1 SGHTA, CDR2 FQGTGA. V lost 1 base and J lost 9; bases outside the gene matches: 4. There are 15 residues in the CDR3. CDR3 DNA sequence: TGTGCCAGCAGCTTAAGCTCTAGCGGGAGGGGTGAGCAGTTCTTC. It specifies CASSLSSSGRGEQFF. The variable domain in full, completed from reference TRBV7-3 and TRBJ2-1, reads GAGVSQTPSNKVTEKGKYVELRCDPISGHTALYWYRQSLGQGPEFLIYFQGTGAADDSGLPNDRFFAVRPEGSVSTLKIQRTERGDSAVYLCASSLSSSGRGEQFFGPGTRLTVL.

This clone was recorded once. V is TRBV3-1 (or the pseudogene TRBV3-2) and J is TRBJ2-7; no clear D gene. CDR3 length: 13 amino acids. Deletions cut 4 bases from V and 3 bases from J, with 10 bases between. Germline V gene lookup returns CDR1 LGHDT and CDR2 YNNKEL (reference sequence). CDR3 residues: CASSPMWGYEQYF. DNA of the CDR3: TGTGCCAGCAGCCCGATGTGGGGCTACGAGCAGTACTTC.

The gene calls are TRBV7-6 and TRBJ2-7; 12 positions agree with TRBD2. J lost 3 bases, V lost 5 bases, and 5 bases had no gene match. There are 15 residues in the CDR3. CDR1 and CDR2 from the germline V gene are SGHVS and FNYEAQ. The CDR3 here is CASSAGLAGIYEQYF. The CDR3 nucleotides are TGTGCCAGCAGCGCGGGACTAGCGGGCATCTACGAGCAGTACTTC.

This sequence joins TRBV29-1 and TRBJ1-1; 9 nucleotides agree with TRBD1. The J segment lost 6 bases and the V segment lost 1 base, leaving 3 bases of the junction unmatched. Germline CDR1 reads SQVTM; CDR2 reads ANQGSEA. The CDR3 extends over 13 amino acids. CDR3 loop: CSVEGQGVAEAFF. DNA of the CDR3: TGCAGCGTTGAAGGACAGGGGGTGGCTGAAGCTTTCTTT.

V gene TRBV6-5 combines with J gene TRBJ2-5; possibly TRBD2 for D (5 bases). Trimming left V 4 bases short and J 3 bases short, with 6 bases between. Per the germline V gene, CDR1 is MNHEY and CDR2 is SVGAGI. The CDR3 is 12 residues long. CDR3 sequence: CASSSGEETQYF. Here the CDR3 DNA reads TGTGCCAGCAGTTCCGGGGAAGAGACCCAGTACTTC.

V usage is TRBV5-5 and J usage is TRBJ2-6; no definite D call. This CDR3 is 19 amino acids long. Between the trimmed V and J ends, which lost 0 bases and 0 bases, there was a span of 16 bases. Germline CDR1 and CDR2: SGHKS and YYEKEE (reference sequence). The CDR3 spells CASSLVGSLLSSGANVLTF. The CDR3 DNA reads as TGTGCCAGCAGCTTGGTAGGCAGCCTGCTTAGCTCTGGGGCCAACGTCCTGACTTTC. The full variable domain, in which reference TRBV5-5 and TRBJ2-6 provide the parts outside the CDR3, is DAGVTQSPTHLIKTRGQQVTLRCSPISGHKSVSWYQQVLGQGPQFIFQYYEKEERGRGNFPDRFSARQFPNYSSELNVNALLLGDSALYLCASSLVGSLLSSGANVLTFGAGSRLTVL.